The T cell receptor (beta chain) described here comes from a study of blood T cell repertoires in COVID-19. This CDR3 has 14 residues. Germline V gene data show CDR1 as LGHNA and CDR2 as YNFKEQ. V shed 3 bases, J shed 3 bases, and the junction held 5 bases outside the gene matches. Only in-frame clones appear in the TCRdb table, and some are missing; sequencing was by immunoSEQ multiplex PCR. There are 6,900 or so clones in the sample; roughly nine tenths occur only once, and roughly 17% lies in the top ten. The source material was peripheral blood. The V and J genes are TRBV4-2 and TRBJ2-7; 7 nucleotides agree with TRBD1. This clonotype was sampled from a human donor in a cohort sampled during active COVID-19. The CDR3 DNA follows: TGTGCCAGCAGCCATGGACAGGAAGGCTACGAGCAGTACTTC. Translated, it gives CASSHGQEGYEQYF.